This T cell receptor beta chain was observed in a study of blood T cell repertoires in COVID-19. Study information: PBMCs, B-cell-depleted T cells, or T cells provided the cDNA or gDNA that made up the material.

Methods used by the authors: Reference gene primer amplification in the assay estimated nucleated cell counts. Assay used: immunoSEQ multiplex PCR; TCRdb lists only in-frame clones, some missing. That table supplies the V and J calls and clone size; D and trimming were determined from the DNA. In the table there are 400,000 to 450,000 clones, roughly 88% of which are singletons. The V end lost 1 base, the J end lost 7 bases, and 11 bases lay between the germline ends. The CDR3 runs 14 residues. Germline V lookup: CDR1 LNHDA, CDR2 SQIVND (reference sequence). The source of this sequence is a woman in her 30s with active or convalescent COVID-19. The rearrangement uses TRBV19 and TRBJ1-5, with a possible D match to TRBD1 (5 bases). Sample: peripheral blood. The CDR3 nucleotides are TGTGCCAGTAGTATAGTCACAGGTGAGCAGCCCCAGCATTTT. Translation gives CASSIVTGEQPQHF.